This TCR beta chain was sequenced for a study of blood T cell repertoires in COVID-19. Overall study: The analysed material was cDNA or gDNA that came from T cells, B-cell-depleted T cells, or PBMCs.

The CDR3 loop spans 15 amino acids. Germline-derived CDR1 and CDR2 are MNHEY and SMNVEV (reference sequence). Germline trimming cut 5 bases from V and 1 base from J; bases unmatched to any gene: 6. Sequenced by immunoSEQ multiplex PCR; TCRdb stores in-frame clones only, minus some. The repertoire holds tens of thousands of clones, with less than 90% as singletons. The gene calls are TRBV27 and TRBJ2-5; 8 bases agree with TRBD1. The origin of this receptor is a man in his sixties with acute or convalescent COVID-19. The specimen was peripheral blood. As DNA, the CDR3 is TGTGCCAGCAGTCCTAGGGGACAGGCCCAAGAGACCCAGTACTTC. Encoded protein: CASSPRGQAQETQYF.